This T cell receptor (beta chain) is from a study of T cells in localized non-small cell lung cancer. Overall study results and limits: Because sequencing included only one region (of the tumor), heterogeneity remains possible.

On this clone itself: What it recognizes is unknown.

Repertoires were generated with immunoSEQ multiplex PCR, while TCRdb's copy carries only in-frame clones and drops some. This sample has around 31,000 clones, with under 95% found just once. V lost 6 bases, J lost 5 bases, and 8 bases stayed unmatched. The CDR3 is 14 residues long. Germline V CDR1 and CDR2: MNHEY, SMNVEV (reference sequence). The chain combines TRBV27 with TRBJ2-3, with 7 bases lining up with TRBD1. The material sequenced was peripheral blood, taken before any cancer treatment. The source is a woman aged 35-75 years with stage I lung adenocarcinoma. The CDR3 protein is CASSRTGVQDTQYF. The CDR3 DNA reads as TGTGCCAGCAGCCGTACAGGGGTGCAAGATACGCAGTATTTT.